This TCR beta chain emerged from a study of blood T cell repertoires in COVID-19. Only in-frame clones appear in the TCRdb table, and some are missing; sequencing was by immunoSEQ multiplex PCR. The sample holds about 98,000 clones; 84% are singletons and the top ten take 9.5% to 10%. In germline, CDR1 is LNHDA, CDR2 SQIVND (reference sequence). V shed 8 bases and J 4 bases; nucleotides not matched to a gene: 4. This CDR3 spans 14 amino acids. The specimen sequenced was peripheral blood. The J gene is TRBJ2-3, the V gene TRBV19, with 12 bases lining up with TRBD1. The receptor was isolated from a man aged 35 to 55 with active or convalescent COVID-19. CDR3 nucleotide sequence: TGTGCCAGTCGGGACAGGGGGCGATCAGATACGCAGTATTTT. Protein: CASRDRGRSDTQYF. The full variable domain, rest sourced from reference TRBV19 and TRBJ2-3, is DGGITQSPKYLFRKEGQNVTLSCEQNLNHDAMYWYRQDPGQGLRLIYYSQIVNDFQKGDIAEGYSVSREKKESFPLTVTSAQKNPTAFYLCASRDRGRSDTQYFGPGTRLTVL.